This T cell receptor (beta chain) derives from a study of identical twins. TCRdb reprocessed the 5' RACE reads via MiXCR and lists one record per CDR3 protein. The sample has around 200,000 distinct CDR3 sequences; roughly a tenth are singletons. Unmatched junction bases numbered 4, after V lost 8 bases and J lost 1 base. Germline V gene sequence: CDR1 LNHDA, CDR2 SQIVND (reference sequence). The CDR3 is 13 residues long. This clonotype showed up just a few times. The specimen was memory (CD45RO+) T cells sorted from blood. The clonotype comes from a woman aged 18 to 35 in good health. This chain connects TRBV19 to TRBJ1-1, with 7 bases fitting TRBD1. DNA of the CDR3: TGTGCCAGTGCACAGGGGAAGAACACTGAAGCTTTCTTT. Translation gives CASAQGKNTEAFF.